A single sample is the source of the 5 T cell receptor beta chains below, sequenced in a study of blood T cell repertoires in COVID-19. Method: immunoSEQ multiplex PCR; TCRdb's copy keeps in-frame clones and lacks some. The data show about 460,000 clones, around nine tenths seen once. The material sequenced was PBMCs or T cells enriched from blood (not recorded which). All receptors derive from a woman aged 60-70 years who had recovered from COVID-19.

V is TRBV30 and J is TRBJ2-7; 7 bases match TRBD1. V lost 5 bases and J lost 7; bases outside the gene matches: 5. The germline V gene encodes CDR1 GTSNPN and CDR2 SVGIG (reference sequence). The CDR3 sequence is 11 residues long. In DNA form, the CDR3 reads TGTGCCTGGGGGACAGCTACGGAGCAGTACTTC. Its translation: CAWGTATEQYF.

The rearrangement links TRBV29-1 to TRBJ1-2; D may be TRBD1 (5 bases). The germline CDR1 and CDR2 sequences are SQVTM and ANQGSEA. This CDR3 is 14 amino acids long. The V gene lost 4 bases and the J gene lost 5 bases, with 17 bases spanning the gap. The CDR3 spells CSVALRGELYGYTF. The DNA of the CDR3 is TGCAGCGTTGCCCTCCGGGGGGAGCTATATGGCTACACCTTC.

This clone came up a few times. V gene TRBV12-5 combines with J gene TRBJ2-7; D unresolved. The V gene's germline CDR1 is LGHNT and CDR2 FRNRAP. Trimming stripped 4 bases from V and 7 bases from J, with 8 bases between. The CDR3 contains 11 residues. This chain's CDR3 is CASGWVLEQYF. CDR3 DNA sequence: TGTGCTAGTGGTTGGGTCCTGGAGCAGTACTTC. Drawing the rest from reference TRBV12-5 and TRBJ2-7, the complete variable domain is DARVTQTPRHKVTEMGQEVTMRCQPILGHNTVFWYRQTMMQGLELLAYFRNRAPLDDSGMPKDRFSAEMPDATLATLKIQPSEPRDSAVYFCASGWVLEQYFGPGTRLTVT.

This clone was picked up one time. The chain links TRBV5-1 to TRBJ2-7; 12 bases map to TRBD1. CDR1 SGHRS and CDR2 YFSETQ come from the germline V gene. J was trimmed by 10 bases and V by 3 bases; bases with no gene match: 11. The CDR3 length is 15 residues. Here the CDR3 reads CASSSWDRGRIEQYF. The CDR3 nucleotides read TGCGCCAGCAGCTCCTGGGACAGGGGGCGTATTGAACAGTACTTC. Drawing the rest from reference TRBV5-1 and TRBJ2-7, the complete variable domain is KAGVTQTPRYLIKTRGQQVTLSCSPISGHRSVSWYQQTPGQGLQFLFEYFSETQRNKGNFPGRFSGRQFSNSRSEMNVSTLELGDSALYLCASSSWDRGRIEQYFGPGTRLTVT.

The rearrangement joins TRBV24-1 to TRBJ2-5; weak D call: TRBD1 (5 bases). The CDR3 has 16 amino acids. V lost 3 bases to trimming and J lost 2 bases, with 15 bases between them. Germline V gene lookup returns CDR1 KGHDR and CDR2 SFDVKD. CDR3 nucleotides: TGTGCCACCAGTGATCGACAGATCCCAAATCAAGAGACCCAGTACTTC. Its translation is CATSDRQIPNQETQYF.